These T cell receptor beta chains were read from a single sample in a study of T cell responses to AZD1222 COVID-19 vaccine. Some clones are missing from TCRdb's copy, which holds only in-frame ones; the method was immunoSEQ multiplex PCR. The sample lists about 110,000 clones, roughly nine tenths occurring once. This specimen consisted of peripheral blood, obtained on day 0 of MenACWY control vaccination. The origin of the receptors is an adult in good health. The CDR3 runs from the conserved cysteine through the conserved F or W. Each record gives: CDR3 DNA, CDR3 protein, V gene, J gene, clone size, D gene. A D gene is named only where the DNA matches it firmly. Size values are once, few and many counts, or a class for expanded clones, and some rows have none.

DNA: TGCGCCAGCAGCCCGACGACAGTTTACAATGAGCAGTTCTTC
CDR3: CASSPTTVYNEQFF
V: TRBV5-1
J: TRBJ2-1
size: NA
D: NA

DNA: TGTGCCAGCTCATCAGAAGGCACAGGGAGCGAGCAGTACTTC
CDR3: CASSSEGTGSEQYF
V: TRBV18
J: TRBJ2-7
size: NA
D: NA

DNA: TGTGCCAGCAGTTACTATGGAATTCGCACTGAAGCTTTCTTT
CDR3: CASSYYGIRTEAFF
V: TRBV6-5
J: TRBJ1-1
size: NA
D: NA

DNA: TGTGCCAGCAGCCAGTTAAACAGGGAGGGCGAGCAGTACTTC
CDR3: CASSQLNREGEQYF
V: TRBV3-1/TRBV3-2
J: TRBJ2-7
size: NA
D: NA

DNA: TGTGCCAGCAGTTACCGGGGGGGCCCCTACGAGCAGTACTTC
CDR3: CASSYRGGPYEQYF
V: TRBV6-5
J: TRBJ2-7
size: NA
D: TRBD2

DNA: TGTGCCAGCTCACCGGGACCGCGGGCAAGTGAAGCTTTCTTT
CDR3: CASSPGPRASEAFF
V: TRBV18
J: TRBJ1-1
size: once
D: NA

DNA: TGTGCCAGCAGTGGCCTACAGGGCATGGTAAACTATGGCTACACCTTC
CDR3: CASSGLQGMVNYGYTF
V: TRBV6-1
J: TRBJ1-2
size: NA
D: NA

DNA: TGTGCTAGTGCTCCCGATCGGCGTGAGCAGTTCTTC
CDR3: CASAPDRREQFF
V: TRBV12-5
J: TRBJ2-1
size: NA
D: NA

DNA: TGTGCCAGCAGTGAAGTGACAGGCTCCCCCAATGAGCAGTTCTTC
CDR3: CASSEVTGSPNEQFF
V: TRBV25-1
J: TRBJ2-1
size: NA
D: NA

DNA: TGTGCCAGTAGCCGGGCCAACCTAGCTAACTATGGCTACACCTTC
CDR3: CASSRANLANYGYTF
V: TRBV19
J: TRBJ1-2
size: NA
D: NA

DNA: TGCGCCAGCAGCTTCAACACGCGGCAAGAGACCCAGTACTTC
CDR3: CASSFNTRQETQYF
V: TRBV5-1
J: TRBJ2-5
size: NA
D: NA

DNA: TGTGCCAGCAGCCCATTGGGAGGGATCTATGGCTACACCTTC
CDR3: CASSPLGGIYGYTF
V: TRBV9
J: TRBJ1-2
size: NA
D: NA

DNA: TGTGCCAGCAGGACCGGGACAGGGCCTATCTATGGCTACACCTTC
CDR3: CASRTGTGPIYGYTF
V: TRBV6-5
J: TRBJ1-2
size: NA
D: TRBD1

DNA: TGTGCCAGTAGTTCGCAGGGGGTCGGGGGGCAAGAGACCCAGTACTTC
CDR3: CASSSQGVGGQETQYF
V: TRBV19
J: TRBJ2-5
size: NA
D: NA

DNA: TGTGCCAGCAGTACCCTTAGTGTTAATTATAATTCACCCCTCCACTTT
CDR3: CASSTLSVNYNSPLHF
V: TRBV27
J: TRBJ1-6
size: NA
D: NA

DNA: TGCGCCAGCAGCCAAGCGGGGCAGGGGGCTGAAGCTTTCTTT
CDR3: CASSQAGQGAEAFF
V: TRBV4-1
J: TRBJ1-1
size: NA
D: TRBD1

DNA: TGTGCCAGCAGCCCCGCCGAGATTCTCTCAGATACGCAGTATTTT
CDR3: CASSPAEILSDTQYF
V: TRBV7-3
J: TRBJ2-3
size: NA
D: NA

DNA: TGTGCCAGCAGTCAAAGCGGGGTCGGTACCGGGGAGCTGTTTTTT
CDR3: CASSQSGVGTGELFF
V: TRBV7-3
J: TRBJ2-2
size: NA
D: TRBD2